A selection of T cell receptor beta chains follows, all from one sample in a study of T cell changes during pregnancy in multiple sclerosis. Produced via immunoSEQ multiplex PCR; TCRdb's table is partial and in-frame only. The data show about 14,000 clones, 85% to 95% seen once. Sequencing used peripheral blood, obtained in the second trimester of pregnancy. The source is a female donor in good health, enrolled as a control in a pregnancy study. Each CDR3 is given with its conserved first and last residue.

v_call	j_call	cdr3_aa
TRBV7-2	TRBJ2-3	CASSTGTSRPADTQYF
TRBV13	TRBJ1-3	CASSLSGFGNTIYF
TRBV7-9	TRBJ1-6	CASSSRDTYNSPLHF
TRBV4-2	TRBJ1-5	CASSQGRRHRGRQPQHF
TRBV19	TRBJ2-7	CASSVGLARYEQYF
TRBV5-4	TRBJ2-3	CASSPSGSGTDTQYF
TRBV18	TRBJ2-7	CASSPPTGNIPYEQYF
TRBV9	TRBJ1-6	CASRDEGKNSPLHF
TRBV5-4	TRBJ2-5	CASSPEKGQLQETQYF
TRBV5-1	TRBJ1-2	CASSRTGEGGYTF
TRBV5-8	TRBJ2-1	CASRTTYNEQFF